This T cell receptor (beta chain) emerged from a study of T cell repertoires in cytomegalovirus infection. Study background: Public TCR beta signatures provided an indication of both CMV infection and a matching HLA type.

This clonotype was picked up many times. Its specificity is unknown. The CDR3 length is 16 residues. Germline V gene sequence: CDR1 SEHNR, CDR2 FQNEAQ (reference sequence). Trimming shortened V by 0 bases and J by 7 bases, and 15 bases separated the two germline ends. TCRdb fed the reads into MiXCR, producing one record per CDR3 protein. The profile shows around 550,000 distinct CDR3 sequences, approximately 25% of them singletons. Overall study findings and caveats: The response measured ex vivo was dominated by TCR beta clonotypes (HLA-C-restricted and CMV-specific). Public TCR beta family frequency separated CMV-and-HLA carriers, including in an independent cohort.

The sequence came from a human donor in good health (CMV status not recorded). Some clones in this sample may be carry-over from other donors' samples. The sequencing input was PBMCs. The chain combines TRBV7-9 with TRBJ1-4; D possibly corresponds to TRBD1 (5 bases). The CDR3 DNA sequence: TGTGCCAGCAGCTTAGCATCGGGGCCGCAGCGTGAAAAACTGTTTTTT. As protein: CASSLASGPQREKLFF.